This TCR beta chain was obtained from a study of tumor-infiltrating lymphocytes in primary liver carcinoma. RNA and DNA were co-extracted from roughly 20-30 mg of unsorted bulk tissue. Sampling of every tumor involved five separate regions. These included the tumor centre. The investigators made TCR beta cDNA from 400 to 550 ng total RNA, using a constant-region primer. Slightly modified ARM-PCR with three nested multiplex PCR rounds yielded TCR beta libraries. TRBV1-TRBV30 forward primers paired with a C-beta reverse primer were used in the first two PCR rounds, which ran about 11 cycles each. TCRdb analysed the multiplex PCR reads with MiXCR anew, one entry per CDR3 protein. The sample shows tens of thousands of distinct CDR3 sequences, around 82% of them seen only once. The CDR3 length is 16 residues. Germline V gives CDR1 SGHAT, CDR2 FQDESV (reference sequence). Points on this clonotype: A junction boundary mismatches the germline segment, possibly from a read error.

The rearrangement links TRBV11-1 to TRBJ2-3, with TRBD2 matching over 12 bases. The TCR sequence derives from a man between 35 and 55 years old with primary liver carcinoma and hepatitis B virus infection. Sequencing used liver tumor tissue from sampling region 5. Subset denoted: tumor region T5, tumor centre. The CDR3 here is CASSHSPSGRASTHYF. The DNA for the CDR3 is TGTGCCAGCAGCCACTCCCCTAGCGGGAGGGCGTCTACGCACTATTTT.